This is a list of T cell receptor beta chains from one sample in a study of cytomegalovirus exposure and HLA in healthy donors. The method was immunoSEQ multiplex PCR; TCRdb's version includes in-frame clones alone and lacks a portion of them. The profile shows about 170,000 clones, 85% to 90% of them singletons. Sequences were obtained from PBMCs. The receptors here all came from a woman between 18 and 29 years old in good health and CMV-seropositive. The CDR3 runs from the conserved cysteine through the conserved F or W. Each record gives: clone size, V gene, J gene, D gene, CDR3 DNA, CDR3 protein. A D gene is named only where the DNA matches it firmly. Clone size, where shown, is once, few, many, or a class for clones that have expanded.

size: -
V: TRBV7-8
J: TRBJ1-2
D: TRBD1
DNA: TGTGCCAGCAGCCCGACAGGGCTCAGAGGCTACACCTTC
CDR3: CASSPTGLRGYTF

size: -
V: TRBV18
J: TRBJ2-3
D: -
DNA: TGTGCCAGCTCACCACCGGAGATTAGCGCGCCCACAGATACGCAGTATTTT
CDR3: CASSPPEISAPTDTQYF

size: -
V: TRBV7-2
J: TRBJ1-1
D: TRBD1
DNA: TGTGCCAGCAGCTACCATCCGGGACAGCACACTGAAGCTTTCTTT
CDR3: CASSYHPGQHTEAFF

size: -
V: TRBV28
J: TRBJ2-7
D: TRBD1
DNA: TGTGCCAGCAGTCAGGGGGCATACGAGCAGTACTTC
CDR3: CASSQGAYEQYF

size: -
V: TRBV28
J: TRBJ1-4
D: -
DNA: TGTGCCAGCAGCCCGGAGGGGCGGAATGAAAAACTGTTTTTT
CDR3: CASSPEGRNEKLFF

size: -
V: TRBV5-4
J: TRBJ2-3
D: -
DNA: TGTGCCAGCAGCACAAGCGGACGCACAGATACGCAGTATTTT
CDR3: CASSTSGRTDTQYF

size: -
V: TRBV11-3
J: TRBJ2-3
D: TRBD2
DNA: TGTGCCAGCAGCAAAGGGGCTAGCGGGATACCCATGGATACGCAGTATTTT
CDR3: CASSKGASGIPMDTQYF

size: -
V: TRBV7-2
J: TRBJ2-7
D: TRBD1
DNA: TGTGCCAGCAGCCTCCCCGGGACAGGGGGCGCCTACGAGCAGTACTTC
CDR3: CASSLPGTGGAYEQYF

size: -
V: TRBV7-9
J: TRBJ2-7
D: -
DNA: TGTGCCAGCAGCTCGGGAGCGGACGAGCAGTACTTC
CDR3: CASSSGADEQYF

size: once
V: TRBV19
J: TRBJ1-5
D: -
DNA: TGTGCCAGTAGTATGAACACCAGGGGACGCAATCAGCCCCAGCATTTT
CDR3: CASSMNTRGRNQPQHF

size: -
V: TRBV2
J: TRBJ1-2
D: TRBD1
DNA: TGTGCCAGCAGGGGGGACAGTGGAGTTGGCTACACCTTC
CDR3: CASRGDSGVGYTF

size: -
V: TRBV10-2
J: TRBJ1-2
D: TRBD1
DNA: TGCGCCAGCAGTATGCAGGGGGCCTATGGCTACACCTTC
CDR3: CASSMQGAYGYTF

size: -
V: TRBV4-2
J: TRBJ2-3
D: TRBD2
DNA: TGTGCCAGCAGCCAGGAAGGACTAGCGGGAACAGATACGCAGTATTTT
CDR3: CASSQEGLAGTDTQYF

size: -
V: TRBV7-2
J: TRBJ2-7
D: -
DNA: TGTGCCAGCAGCTTAGGTTCAGGGGCGGACTACGAGCAGTACTTC
CDR3: CASSLGSGADYEQYF

size: few
V: TRBV5-1
J: TRBJ2-2
D: TRBD2
DNA: TGCGCCAGCAGCCCGCTGCCGGGACTAGCGGGAATCGGGGAGCTGTTTTTT
CDR3: CASSPLPGLAGIGELFF

size: -
V: TRBV6-6
J: TRBJ1-4
D: -
DNA: TGTGCCAGTGGCCGGGAAAATGAAAAACTGTTTTTT
CDR3: CASGRENEKLFF

size: -
V: TRBV27
J: TRBJ1-4
D: TRBD1
DNA: TGTGCCAGCAGTTTAATCCCCCCGGGACAGGGCCGGGTTGAAAAACTGTTTTTT
CDR3: CASSLIPPGQGRVEKLFF

size: -
V: TRBV27
J: TRBJ2-5
D: TRBD1
DNA: TGTGCCAGCAGTTTACGGGACAGGGGTCGCCAAGAGACCCAGTACTTC
CDR3: CASSLRDRGRQETQYF

size: -
V: TRBV5-1
J: TRBJ1-2
D: TRBD1
DNA: TGCGCCAGTACCGAACAGGGGGCAAACTATGGCTACACCTTC
CDR3: CASTEQGANYGYTF

size: -
V: TRBV15
J: TRBJ2-1
D: TRBD2
DNA: TGTGCCACCAGCAGCGGGCGTATGGAGATAGCGGGAGACGGCGATGAGCAGTTCTTC
CDR3: CATSSGRMEIAGDGDEQFF

size: -
V: TRBV7-9
J: TRBJ1-4
D: -
DNA: TGTGCCAGCAGCGGGCGGGAACTGTTTTTT
CDR3: CASSGRELFF

size: -
V: TRBV10-2
J: TRBJ2-1
D: -
DNA: TGCGCCAGCACCACCTTTAGACTCGGTGAGCAGTTCTTC
CDR3: CASTTFRLGEQFF

size: -
V: TRBV5-1
J: TRBJ1-2
D: -
DNA: TGCGCCAGCAGCTTGGCCGGGTATGGCTACACCTTC
CDR3: CASSLAGYGYTF

size: -
V: TRBV7-2
J: TRBJ1-2
D: TRBD1
DNA: TGTGCCAGCAGCCGGACAGGGCTGAGCTATGGCTACACCTTC
CDR3: CASSRTGLSYGYTF

size: -
V: TRBV5-1
J: TRBJ2-3
D: -
DNA: TGCGCCAGCAGCTTGGGTGGGACTGGGGCAGATACGCAGTATTTT
CDR3: CASSLGGTGADTQYF

size: few
V: TRBV29-1
J: TRBJ2-7
D: TRBD1
DNA: TGCAGCGTTGTGGGACAGGGTCGCTACGAGCAGTACTTC
CDR3: CSVVGQGRYEQYF

size: -
V: TRBV2
J: TRBJ2-5
D: TRBD2
DNA: TGTGCCAGCGGTAGACTAGCGGGAGAGGAGACCCAGTACTTC
CDR3: CASGRLAGEETQYF

size: -
V: TRBV19
J: TRBJ1-2
D: -
DNA: TGTGCCAGTGCGAGCGGGACCCAACTTTGGGGGGGCTCCGGCTACACCTTC
CDR3: CASASGTQLWGGSGYTF